This T cell receptor beta chain appears in the sequencing data of a study of blood T cell repertoires in COVID-19. Study at large: The samples span acute and convalescent COVID-19 from the United States, Italy and Spain. The analysed material was cDNA or gDNA that came from T cells, B-cell-depleted T cells, or PBMCs.

In the study's own analysis: Counts of nucleated cells, estimated from reference gene primer amplification, were obtained. The repertoire was sequenced with immunoSEQ multiplex PCR; TCRdb's copy has only in-frame clones and lacks some. The DNA gave D and trimming, while V, J and clone size come from that table. The sample shows tens of thousands of clones, approximately 90% of them seen only once. Germline lookup yields CDR1 LNHDA and CDR2 SQIVND (reference sequence). The CDR3 covers 14 residues. Deletions cut 3 bases from V and 1 base from J, with 9 bases between. The chain is built from TRBV19 and TRBJ2-5, with D possibly TRBD2 on 5 matching bases. The sequenced sample consisted of peripheral blood. The TCR was taken from a man in his 70s with acute or convalescent COVID-19. For the CDR3, the DNA is TGTGCCAGTAGTATGCCGGGGATCCAAGAGACCCAGTACTTC. Amino acids: CASSMPGIQETQYF. Supplemented by reference TRBV19 and TRBJ2-5, the full variable domain reads DGGITQSPKYLFRKEGQNVTLSCEQNLNHDAMYWYRQDPGQGLRLIYYSQIVNDFQKGDIAEGYSVSREKKESFPLTVTSAQKNPTAFYLCASSMPGIQETQYFGPGTRLLVL.